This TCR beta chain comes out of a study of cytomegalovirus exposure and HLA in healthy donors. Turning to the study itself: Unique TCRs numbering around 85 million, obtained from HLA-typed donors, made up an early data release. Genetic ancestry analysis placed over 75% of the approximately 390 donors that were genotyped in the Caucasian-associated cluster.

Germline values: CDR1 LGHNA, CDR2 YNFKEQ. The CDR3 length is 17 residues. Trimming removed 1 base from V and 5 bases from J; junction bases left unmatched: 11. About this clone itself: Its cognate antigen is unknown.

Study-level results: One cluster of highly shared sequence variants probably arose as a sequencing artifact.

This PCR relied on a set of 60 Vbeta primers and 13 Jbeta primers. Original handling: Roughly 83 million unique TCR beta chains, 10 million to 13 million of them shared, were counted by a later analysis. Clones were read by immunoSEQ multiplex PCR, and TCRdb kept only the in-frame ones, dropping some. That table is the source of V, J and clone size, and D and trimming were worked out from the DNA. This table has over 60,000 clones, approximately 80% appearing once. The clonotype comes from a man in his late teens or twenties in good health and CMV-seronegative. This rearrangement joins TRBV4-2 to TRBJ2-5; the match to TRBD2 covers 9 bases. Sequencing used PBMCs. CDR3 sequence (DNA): TGTGCCAGCAGCCAAGTACTGAGGACCGCGGGGGGGGAGACCCAGTACTTC. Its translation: CASSQVLRTAGGETQYF.